Each of the 18 T cell receptor beta chains below was sequenced from the same sample in a study of T-cell reconstitution after alpha-beta-depleted transplantation in children. The TCRbeta library incorporated unique molecular identifiers. TCRdb analysed the PCR reads with MiXCR anew, one entry per CDR3 protein. The sample carries about 460,000 distinct CDR3 sequences, about an eighth recorded once. The specimen was PBMCs, mostly from graft donor cells, collected 180 days after TCRalphabeta/CD19-depleted stem cell transplant. The receptors shown here come from a female patient between 2 and 15 years old who had a stem cell transplant for aplastic anemia, so the T cells may come from the graft donor.

This clonotype came up a few times. CDR3 sequence: CASSLLITGGTDTQYF. The CDR3 bases are TGTGCCAGCAGCTTATTGATCACAGGGGGAACAGATACGCAGTATTTT. The chain couples TRBV7-2 to TRBJ2-3, with TRBD1 matching 8 bases. The V gene end was trimmed by 2 bases and the J gene end by 3 bases; junction bases not matched to a gene: 7. The germline CDR1 and CDR2 sequences are SGHTA and FQGNSA. The CDR3 runs 16 residues.

The chain employs TRBV6-5 and TRBJ1-1, with 8 bases matching TRBD1. The CDR3 is made up of 12 amino acids. Unmatched junction bases numbered 5, after V lost 5 bases and J lost 9 bases. The germline gives CDR1 MNHEY, CDR2 SVGAGI. CDR3 in amino acids: CASSQGAQQAFF. DNA of the CDR3: TGTGCCAGCAGTCAGGGGGCCCAGCAAGCTTTCTTT.

This clonotype was picked up many times. The chain couples TRBV7-9 to TRBJ2-1; D unresolved. Trimming cost V 0 bases and J 2 bases, with 5 bases left between them. This CDR3 is built from 14 residues. In germline, CDR1 is SEHNR, CDR2 FQNEAQ (reference sequence). Written as DNA, the CDR3 is TGTGCCAGCAGCTTAGCGGGAACCTACAATGAGCAGTTCTTC. Residues: CASSLAGTYNEQFF. Drawing the rest from reference TRBV7-9 and TRBJ2-1, the complete variable domain is DTGVSQNPRHKITKRGQNVTFRCDPISEHNRLYWYRQTLGQGPEFLTYFQNEAQLEKSRLLSDRFSAERPKGSFSTLEIQRTEQGDSAMYLCASSLAGTYNEQFFGPGTRLTVL.

This chain joins TRBV13 and TRBJ2-1, with 7 bases that match TRBD1. The J segment lost 1 base and the V segment lost 10 bases, leaving 7 bases of the junction unmatched. The germline CDR1 and CDR2 sequences are PRHDT and FYEKMQ (reference sequence). The CDR3 has 14 amino acids. CDR3 protein: CATYRGESYNEQFF. The DNA for the CDR3 is TGTGCCACATACAGGGGTGAGTCCTACAATGAGCAGTTCTTC.

This chain connects TRBV6-5 to TRBJ2-2; the D is unclear. The V gene lost 0 bases and the J gene lost 6 bases, with 11 bases spanning the gap. CDR1 MNHEY and CDR2 SVGAGI come from the germline V gene. The CDR3 totals 15 residues. The CDR3 bases are TGTGCCAGCAGTTACTCCGGCCGTTGGGCCGGGGAGCTGTTTTTT. It translates to CASSYSGRWAGELFF.

V and J are TRBV9 and TRBJ2-5, with a possible D match to TRBD2 (6 bases). Trimming shortened V by 7 bases and J by 4 bases, and 23 bases separated the two germline ends. The CDR3 is 16 amino acids. The V gene's germline CDR1 is SGDLS and CDR2 YYNGEE. CDR3 sequence reads: CASSSYDWRGRETQYF. The DNA of the CDR3 is TGTGCCAGCTCTTCCTATGATTGGAGGGGTCGAGAGACCCAGTACTTC.

The genes are TRBV12-3 or TRBV12-4 and TRBJ1-3; D ambiguous. Trimming shortened V by 6 bases and J by 0 bases, and 12 bases separated the two germline ends. There are 15 residues in the CDR3. CDR3 in amino acids: CASSQKAGSGNTIYF. CDR3 coding DNA: TGTGCCAGCAGCCAGAAGGCCGGCTCTGGAAACACCATATATTTT.

The chain uses TRBV29-1 and TRBJ1-2; D perhaps matches TRBD1 (6 bases). The germline V and J ends were trimmed by 6 bases and 0 bases, with 14 bases remaining between them. This CDR3 comprises 14 residues. Germline CDR1 SQVTM, CDR2 ANQGSEA. CDR3 nucleotide sequence: TGCAGCGTGGGGGCCGGTGGTTCTAACTATGGCTACACCTTC. Encoded protein: CSVGAGGSNYGYTF.

V gene TRBV18 combines with J gene TRBJ2-4; no firm D call. There are 13 residues in the CDR3. Germline CDR1 KGHSH, CDR2 LQKENI. V lost 0 bases and J lost 6, with 6 bases in between. The CDR3 protein is CASSPPVGNIQYF. CDR3 nucleotides: TGTGCCAGCTCACCACCGGTGGGAAACATTCAGTACTTC.

J is TRBJ2-7 and V is TRBV12-5, with a weak D call TRBD1 (5 bases). From germline, CDR1 is LGHNT and CDR2 FRNRAP. The germline V and J ends were trimmed by 7 bases and 6 bases, with 19 bases remaining between them. The CDR3 covers 14 residues. CDR3 in amino acids: CASATGAGRFEQYF. The CDR3 nucleotides are TGTGCTAGTGCCACTGGGGCAGGTCGTTTCGAGCAGTACTTC.

This clonotype was seen more than once but under ten times. The CDR3 loop reads CASSDRVKETQYF. The CDR3 nucleotides are TGTGCCAGCAGTGACAGGGTTAAAGAGACCCAGTACTTC. J is TRBJ2-5 and V is TRBV12-3 or TRBV12-4, with 7 bases identical to TRBD1. Germline trimming cut 5 bases from V and 3 bases from J; bases unmatched to any gene: 3. The CDR3 consists of 13 residues.

The chain has TRBV11-2 and TRBJ2-3, with TRBD1 matching 8 bases. J gave up 3 bases and V 5 bases, and 10 bases lay outside the gene matches. CDR3 size: 16 residues. Germline V lookup: CDR1 SGHAT, CDR2 FQNNGV. CDR3 in amino acids: CASSRRRGTGTDTQYF. CDR3 coding DNA: TGTGCCAGCAGCCGGCGCCGCGGGACAGGTACAGATACGCAGTATTTT.

The chain links TRBV24-1 to TRBJ1-2; D not certain. The CDR3 extends over 14 amino acids. V was clipped by 5 bases and J by 3 bases, with 12 bases between them. Germline CDR1 KGHDR, CDR2 SFDVKD. CDR3 sequence: CATSGPKADYGYTF. CDR3 DNA sequence: TGTGCCACCAGTGGACCAAAGGCAGACTATGGCTACACCTTC.

This clonotype appeared a few times. The chain recombines TRBV28 with TRBJ2-7; 8 bases agree with TRBD1. V gave up 7 bases and J gave up 5 bases; unmatched junction bases: 10. This CDR3 is built from 14 residues. The V gene's germline CDR1 is MDHEN and CDR2 SYDVKM. The CDR3 DNA sequence: TGTGCCAGCAAGGCCGGGACAGGTCGAAACGAGCAGTACTTC. It yields the protein CASKAGTGRNEQYF.

CDR3 amino acids: CASSLTWASGDSCEQFF. The CDR3 coding sequence is TGTGCCAGCAGCTTAACGTGGGCTAGCGGGGATTCATGTGAGCAGTTCTTC. The chain carries TRBV7-8 and TRBJ2-1, with 9 bases identical to TRBD2. The V segment lost 2 bases and the J segment 9 bases; nucleotides outside the gene matches: 14. Per germline, CDR1 SGHVS and CDR2 FQNEAQ. The CDR3 totals 17 residues.

The chain has TRBV20-1 and TRBJ1-5, with D possibly being TRBD1 (5 bases). Germline assignment: CDR1 DFQATT and CDR2 SNEGSKA (reference sequence). The CDR3 loop spans 14 amino acids. Trimming took off 3 bases at V and 3 bases at J, with 12 bases between the two ends. In nucleotides, the CDR3 is TGCAGTGCTAGGACCGGGACGGTCAATCAGCCCCAGCATTTT. Its protein product is CSARTGTVNQPQHF.

The chain is built from TRBV20-1 and TRBJ1-5; 11 bases match TRBD1. J lost 5 bases, V lost 0 bases, and 6 bases had no gene match. Germline CDR1 is DFQATT and CDR2 is SNEGSKA (reference sequence). The CDR3 loop spans 16 amino acids. The CDR3 loop reads CSARDWRTGGDQPQHF. DNA of the CDR3: TGCAGTGCTAGAGATTGGAGGACAGGGGGCGATCAGCCCCAGCATTTT.

This clonotype was observed many times. The genes are TRBV28 and TRBJ2-3; 14 nucleotides line up with TRBD2. V lost 6 bases to trimming and J lost 4 bases; unmatched junction nucleotides: 12. The CDR3 has 18 residues. Germline lookup yields CDR1 MDHEN and CDR2 SYDVKM. The DNA for the CDR3 is TGTGCCAGCAGCCCCCGGGGGGGACTAGCGGGAGCTGCAGATACGCAGTATTTT. Its translation is CASSPRGGLAGAADTQYF.